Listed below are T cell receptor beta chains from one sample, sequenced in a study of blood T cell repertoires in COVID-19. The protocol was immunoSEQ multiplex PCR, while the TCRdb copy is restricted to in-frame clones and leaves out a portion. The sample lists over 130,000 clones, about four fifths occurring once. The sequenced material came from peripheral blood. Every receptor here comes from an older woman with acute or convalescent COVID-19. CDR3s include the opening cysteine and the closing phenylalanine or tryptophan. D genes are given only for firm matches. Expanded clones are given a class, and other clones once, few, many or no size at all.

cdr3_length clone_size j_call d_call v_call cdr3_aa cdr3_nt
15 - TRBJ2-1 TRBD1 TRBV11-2 CASSLALLQGWDQFF TGTGCCAGCAGCTTAGCTCTGTTACAGGGGTGGGATCAGTTCTTC
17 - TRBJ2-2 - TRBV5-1 CASSRQTGPSRTGELFF TGCGCCAGCAGCAGGCAGACAGGTCCCTCGCGGACCGGGGAGCTGTTTTTT
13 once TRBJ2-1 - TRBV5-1 CASSPSRLREQFF TGCGCCAGCTCCCCCTCTAGGCTTAGGGAGCAGTTCTTC
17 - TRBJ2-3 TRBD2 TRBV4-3 CASSQEGSREGPDTQYF TGCGCCAGCAGCCAAGAAGGCAGCCGGGAGGGCCCCGATACGCAGTATTTT
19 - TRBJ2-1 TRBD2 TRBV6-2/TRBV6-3 CASSPWTSGRARGGDEQFF TGTGCCAGCAGCCCCTGGACTAGCGGGAGGGCCCGGGGAGGAGATGAGCAGTTCTTC
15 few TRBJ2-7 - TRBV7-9 CASSLVAAPNYEQYF TGTGCCAGCAGCTTAGTTGCGGCTCCTAACTACGAGCAGTACTTC
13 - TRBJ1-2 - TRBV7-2 CASSPQGKGGYTF TGTGCCAGCAGCCCACAGGGAAAGGGTGGCTACACCTTC
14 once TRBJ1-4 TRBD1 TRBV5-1 CASSSQGASEKLFF TGCGCCAGCAGCTCACAGGGGGCCAGTGAAAAACTGTTTTTT
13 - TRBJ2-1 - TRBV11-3 CASSSHERGEQFF TGTGCCAGCAGCTCCCATGAAAGGGGTGAGCAGTTCTTC
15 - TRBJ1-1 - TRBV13 CASSPNAGVNTEAFF TGTGCCAGCAGCCCCAACGCGGGGGTGAACACTGAAGCTTTCTTT
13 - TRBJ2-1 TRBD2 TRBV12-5 CASGASGSDEQFF TGTGCTAGTGGTGCTAGCGGGAGCGATGAGCAGTTCTTC
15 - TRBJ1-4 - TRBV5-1 CASSKQGATNEKLFF TGCGCCAGCAGCAAGCAGGGTGCGACTAATGAAAAACTGTTTTTT
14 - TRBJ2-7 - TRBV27 CASSFGQGTYEQYF TGTGCCAGCAGTTTCGGTCAGGGAACCTACGAGCAGTACTTC
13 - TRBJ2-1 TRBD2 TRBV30 CAWSSGTNYEQFF TGTGCCTGGAGTTCTGGGACTAACTATGAGCAGTTCTTC
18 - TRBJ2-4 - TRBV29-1 CSVEERGTGRGPKNIQYF TGCAGCGTTGAAGAACGGGGAACAGGCAGGGGCCCCAAAAACATTCAGTACTTC
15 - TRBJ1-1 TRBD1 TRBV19 CASSSGTGGGTEAFF TGTGCCAGTAGTTCCGGGACAGGGGGGGGAACTGAAGCTTTCTTT
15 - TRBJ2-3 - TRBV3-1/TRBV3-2 CASSQRRLPTDTQYF TGTGCCAGCAGCCAAAGGCGGCTCCCCACAGATACGCAGTATTTT
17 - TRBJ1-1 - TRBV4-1 CASSQDLLRGRNTEAFF TGCGCCAGCAGCCAAGATTTATTGCGAGGAAGGAACACTGAAGCTTTCTTT
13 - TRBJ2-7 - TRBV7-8 CASSSGLSYEQYF TGTGCCAGCAGTTCGGGACTCAGCTACGAGCAGTACTTC
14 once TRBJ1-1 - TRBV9 CASSSATAGTEAFF TGTGCCAGCAGCTCAGCTACAGCGGGCACTGAAGCTTTCTTT
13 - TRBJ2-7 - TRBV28 CASSPSSSYEQYF TGTGCCAGCAGTCCCTCCTCTAGCTACGAGCAGTACTTC
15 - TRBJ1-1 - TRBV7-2 CASSLQQGLGTEAFF TGTGCCAGCAGCTTACAACAGGGTCTTGGCACTGAAGCTTTCTTT
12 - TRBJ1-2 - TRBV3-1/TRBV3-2 CASSQDSYGYTF TGTGCCAGCAGCCAAGACAGCTATGGCTACACCTTC
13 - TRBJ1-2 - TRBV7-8 CASSAGAWNGYTF TGTGCCAGCAGCGCCGGAGCCTGGAATGGCTACACCTTC